The sequence of this T cell receptor beta chain was determined in a study of shared clonotypes between healthy human individuals. Broader study findings: Estimated richness values were generally larger in naive subsets than in memory subsets. Lower generation probabilities were found for non-shared clonotypes than for those shared by all four donors.

The CDR3 consists of 14 residues. Trimming took 4 bases from V and 6 from J, leaving 12 bases between them. Germline-derived CDR1 and CDR2 are MNHNS and SASEGT. With respect to this clone: Its target is not known.

As defined, naive CD8 cells were CD45RO-negative and positively selected for CCR7, with terminally differentiated effector memory CD45RA+ cells excluded. Clones were sequenced by immunoSEQ multiplex PCR, and TCRdb holds only the in-frame ones, with some missing. The sample contains 1.5 million to 2.5 million clones, about 95% of which appear only once. Sequencing input: naive CD8+ T cells sorted from blood. The sequence derives from a man between 18 and 35 years old in good health. This chain uses TRBV6-1 with TRBJ1-4, with D unresolved. CDR3 DNA sequence: TGTGCCAGCAGTGCCTCCGTGCTCTATGAAAAACTGTTTTTT. Translation: CASSASVLYEKLFF.